A single sample gave rise to the 31 T cell receptor beta chains below, sequenced in a study of blood T cell repertoires in COVID-19. Some clones are missing from TCRdb's copy, which holds only in-frame ones; the method was immunoSEQ multiplex PCR. The table lists approximately 160,000 clones, 80% of them singletons, with about 5.6% in the top ten. Sequencing input: PBMCs or T cells enriched from blood (not recorded which). The receptors originated from a man aged 40-49 years who had recovered from COVID-19.

V usage is TRBV19 and J usage is TRBJ2-5; D may be TRBD2 (5 bases). The CDR3 loop spans 15 amino acids. Looked up from germline, CDR1 is LNHDA and CDR2 is SQIVND (reference sequence). V lost 4 bases to trimming and J lost 4 bases, with 16 bases between them. CDR3 residues: CASSTPGLPSETQYF. In DNA, the CDR3 is TGTGCCAGTAGTACTCCAGGACTCCCCTCAGAGACCCAGTACTTC.

The chain has TRBV5-4 and TRBJ1-2, with 8 nucleotides matching TRBD1. Trimming cost V 3 bases and J 10 bases; bases outside gene matches: 17. This CDR3 comprises 16 residues. The germline V gene has CDR1 SGHNT and CDR2 YYREEE (reference sequence). CDR3 sequence reads: CASSYDRGRRGFDYTF. CDR3 nucleotide sequence: TGTGCCAGCAGCTATGACAGGGGCAGACGGGGATTTGACTACACCTTC.

The chain links TRBV3-1 (or the pseudogene TRBV3-2) to TRBJ2-5, with TRBD2 matching 10 bases. Germline V lookup: CDR1 LGHDT, CDR2 YNNKEL (reference sequence). The CDR3 has 17 residues. Trimming took 0 bases from V and 4 from J; bases not matched to a gene: 8. CDR3 region: CASSQDFSSGGAETQYF. The CDR3 region has the DNA TGTGCCAGCAGCCAAGATTTTTCGAGCGGGGGGGCAGAGACCCAGTACTTC.

This chain joins TRBV7-8 and TRBJ1-5; D unclear. Per the germline V gene, CDR1 is SGHVS and CDR2 is FQNEAQ. The CDR3 length is 15 residues. Trimming took off 5 bases at V and 3 bases at J, with 14 bases between the two ends. The CDR3 spells CASSGESRINQPQHF. The CDR3 bases are TGTGCCAGCAGCGGAGAATCGCGGATCAATCAGCCCCAGCATTTT.

This clone has a handful of counts. The J gene is TRBJ1-5, the V gene TRBV7-2; 9 bases fit TRBD1. J lost 5 bases, V lost 1 base, and 6 bases had no gene match. The CDR3 consists of 16 residues. Germline V gene lookup returns CDR1 SGHTA and CDR2 FQGNSA. CDR3 DNA: TGTGCCAGCAGCTTAGTTCAGGACAGGGGAGATCAGCCCCAGCATTTT. Its protein is CASSLVQDRGDQPQHF.

The gene calls are TRBV9 and TRBJ1-2; the D gene is possibly TRBD1 (5 bases). Between the trimmed V and J ends, which lost 4 bases and 3 bases, there was a span of 13 bases. Looked up from germline, CDR1 is SGDLS and CDR2 is YYNGEE. This CDR3 spans 14 amino acids. The CDR3 is CASSPPQGDYGYTF. CDR3 DNA sequence: TGTGCCAGCAGCCCCCCCCAGGGTGACTATGGCTACACCTTC. Drawing the rest from reference TRBV9 and TRBJ1-2, the complete variable domain is DSGVTQTPKHLITATGQRVTLRCSPRSGDLSVYWYQQSLDQGLQFLIQYYNGEERAKGNILERFSAQQFPDLHSELNLSSLELGDSALYFCASSPPQGDYGYTFGSGTRLTVV.

The chain carries TRBV12-3 or TRBV12-4 and TRBJ1-2; TRBD1 matches 7 bases. This CDR3 comprises 12 residues. V gave up 5 bases and J gave up 8 bases; unmatched junction bases: 5. The CDR3 DNA is TGTGCCAGCAGTCAGGGGGAGCGGGGCTACACCTTC. Amino acid sequence: CASSQGERGYTF.

This chain links TRBV7-7 with TRBJ2-7; 9 bases align to TRBD1. The CDR3 length is 12 residues. Germline CDR1 reads SSHAT; CDR2 reads FNYEAQ (reference sequence). V lost 7 bases and J lost 7; bases outside the gene matches: 5. This CDR3 reads CASTGTGSEQYV. CDR3 sequence (DNA): TGTGCCAGCACCGGGACAGGGAGTGAGCAGTACGTC.

The CDR3 sequence is CASSHSAGGGEYEQFF. The CDR3 DNA sequence: TGTGCCAGCAGCCATTCTGCGGGGGGAGGGGAGTATGAGCAGTTCTTC. The chain employs TRBV3-1 (or the pseudogene TRBV3-2) and TRBJ2-1; 8 bases map to TRBD2. There are 16 residues in the CDR3. Germline trimming cut 3 bases from V and 8 bases from J; bases unmatched to any gene: 12. CDR1 and CDR2 from the germline V gene are LGHDT and YNNKEL (reference sequence).

The chain is built from TRBV18 and TRBJ2-2; tentative D call: TRBD1 (5 bases). Germline V lookup: CDR1 KGHSH, CDR2 LQKENI. Between the trimmed V and J ends, which lost 1 base and 2 bases, there was a span of 8 bases. This CDR3 is built from 15 residues. CDR3 amino acids: CASSPQTDNTGELFF. The CDR3, as DNA: TGTGCCAGCTCACCACAGACAGATAACACCGGGGAGCTGTTTTTT. Complete variable domain (other parts from reference TRBV18 and TRBJ2-2): NAGVMQNPRHLVRRRGQEARLRCSPMKGHSHVYWYRQLPEEGLKFMVYLQKENIIDESGMPKERFSAEFPKEGPSILRIQQVVRGDSAAYFCASSPQTDNTGELFFGEGSRLTVL.

This clone has just a few counts. The CDR3 bases are TGTGCCAGCAGTTCGCAGGGGGCTGGCACTGAAGCTTTCTTT. Its protein product is CASSSQGAGTEAFF. The gene calls are TRBV7-9 and TRBJ1-1; 8 nucleotides agree with TRBD1. Germline CDR1 is SEHNR and CDR2 is FQNEAQ (reference sequence). This CDR3 is 14 amino acids long. Trimming took 6 bases from V and 4 from J; bases not matched to a gene: 7.

CDR3 loop: CASSPPWTSGGDTDTQYF. The DNA of the CDR3 is TGTGCCAGCAGCCCTCCATGGACTAGCGGGGGGGATACAGATACGCAGTATTTT. The V call is TRBV7-6, the J call TRBJ2-3, with 15 nucleotides matching TRBD2. This CDR3 is 18 amino acids long. The trim removed 5 bases at V and 3 bases at J, leaving 9 bases unmatched. Looked up from germline, CDR1 is SGHVS and CDR2 is FNYEAQ.

The rearrangement links TRBV29-1 to TRBJ1-4, with 8 positions matching TRBD1. Looked up from germline, CDR1 is SQVTM and CDR2 is ANQGSEA. This CDR3 contains 12 residues. J gave up 8 bases and V 5 bases, and 4 bases lay outside the gene matches. CDR3 in amino acids: CSVRRDREKLFF. In DNA, the CDR3 is TGCAGCGTTAGACGGGACAGGGAAAAACTGTTTTTT.

In its sample, this clone was seen once. The chain couples TRBV30 to TRBJ1-2; D is unclear. There are 10 residues in the CDR3. In germline, CDR1 is GTSNPN, CDR2 SVGIG (reference sequence). The CDR3 nucleotides read TGTGGAGGCGGAAACTATGGCTACACCTTC. Translated: CGGGNYGYTF.

This clone was counted only a few times. The gene calls are TRBV11-2 and TRBJ1-1; a possible D gene is TRBD1 (5 bases). The CDR3 covers 14 residues. V gave up 5 bases and J gave up 2 bases, with 12 bases separating them. In germline, CDR1 is SGHAT, CDR2 FQNNGV. The CDR3 spells CASSPDRDNTEAFF. The DNA for the CDR3 is TGTGCCAGCAGCCCCGACAGAGATAACACTGAAGCTTTCTTT.

V and J are TRBV5-4 and TRBJ1-2, with D possibly being TRBD1 (6 bases). Germline V gives CDR1 SGHNT, CDR2 YYREEE (reference sequence). The CDR3 contains 14 residues. Trimming removed 5 bases from V and 6 bases from J, with 17 bases in between. The CDR3 reads CASSQTTGIDGYTF. In DNA, the CDR3 is TGTGCCAGCAGTCAGACTACAGGGATCGATGGCTACACCTTC.

The table lists this clone with a count of one. The chain is built from TRBV24-1 and TRBJ2-5, with D hard to call. This CDR3 region has 14 residues. In germline, CDR1 is KGHDR, CDR2 SFDVKD. V shed 4 bases and J shed 5 bases, with 13 bases lying between them. The CDR3 bases are TGTGCCACCAGTGACCCGGCCTTCAGGGAGACCCAGTACTTC. As protein: CATSDPAFRETQYF.

The V and J genes are TRBV7-2 and TRBJ2-1; D gene ambiguous. Trimming took 4 bases from V and 0 from J, leaving 4 bases between them. This CDR3 is 13 amino acids long. Germline V gene lookup returns CDR1 SGHTA and CDR2 FQGNSA. The CDR3 coding sequence is TGTGCCAGCAGCTCTAGCTCCTACAATGAGCAGTTCTTC. Translating it yields CASSSSSYNEQFF.

V gene TRBV6-5 combines with J gene TRBJ1-2; D unclear. V gave up 6 bases and J gave up 2 bases, with 13 bases separating them. This CDR3 is 14 amino acids long. The germline gives CDR1 MNHEY, CDR2 SVGAGI. CDR3 residues: CASRTESGNYGYTF. The CDR3 DNA sequence: TGTGCCAGCAGAACAGAGAGTGGGAACTATGGCTACACCTTC.

The chain is built from TRBV6-5 and TRBJ1-1; no firm D call. The CDR3 runs 13 residues. Between the trimmed V and J ends, which lost 7 bases and 0 bases, there was a span of 9 bases. Germline V CDR1 and CDR2: MNHEY, SVGAGI. The CDR3 loop is CASNELMNTEAFF. As DNA, the CDR3 is TGTGCCAGCAACGAGTTAATGAACACTGAAGCTTTCTTT.

The CDR3 loop is CASTARGEYNEQFF. CDR3 sequence (DNA): TGTGCCAGCACCGCACGGGGAGAATACAATGAGCAGTTCTTC. The rearrangement links TRBV2 to TRBJ2-1, with D possibly being TRBD2 (5 bases). Germline values: CDR1 SNHLY, CDR2 FYNNEI. CDR3 length: 14 amino acids. V was clipped by 7 bases and J by 4 bases, with 14 bases between them.

The chain is built from TRBV5-1 and TRBJ2-1; 10 bases line up with TRBD1. V trimming: 4 bases; J trimming: 4 bases; junction bases outside the gene matches: 8. The CDR3 totals 16 residues. In germline, CDR1 is SGHRS, CDR2 YFSETQ. CDR3: CASSRGQGFGYNEQFF. In DNA form, the CDR3 reads TGCGCCAGCAGCCGGGGACAGGGGTTCGGTTACAATGAGCAGTTCTTC.

The chain carries TRBV29-1 and TRBJ2-1, with a tentative D call TRBD1 (5 bases). The V end lost 0 bases, the J end lost 10 bases, and 10 bases lay between the germline ends. This CDR3 has 12 residues. The germline CDR1 and CDR2 sequences are SQVTM and ANQGSEA. CDR3 sequence (DNA): TGCAGCGTTGAAGATCAGGGCAGAGAGCAGTTCTTC. Translation gives CSVEDQGREQFF.

This clone showed up just a few times. This chain joins TRBV30 and TRBJ1-5; 7 bases align to TRBD1. Germline V lookup: CDR1 GTSNPN, CDR2 SVGIG (reference sequence). Trimming at V came to 2 bases and at J to 4 bases, leaving 11 bases not matched to a gene. The CDR3 is made up of 16 amino acids. The CDR3 sequence: CAWSPYTGVANQPQHF. In nucleotides, the CDR3 is TGTGCCTGGAGTCCGTACACAGGGGTGGCAAATCAGCCCCAGCATTTT. The full variable domain, rest sourced from reference TRBV30 and TRBJ1-5, is SQTIHQWPATLVQPVGSPLSLECTVEGTSNPNLYWYRQAAGRGLQLLFYSVGIGQISSEVPQNLSASRPQDRQFILSSKKLLLSDSGFYLCAWSPYTGVANQPQHFGDGTRLSIL.

Regarding this clone: The same CDR3 can be traced to other DNA sequences in this sample. V is TRBV18 and J is TRBJ1-5; 7 bases agree with TRBD1. This CDR3 comprises 14 residues. J lost 5 bases, V lost 1 base, and 2 bases had no gene match. Per the germline V gene, CDR1 is KGHSH and CDR2 is LQKENI. CDR3 sequence reads: CASSPQGADQPQHF. The CDR3 region has the DNA TGTGCCAGCTCACCACAGGGGGCGGATCAGCCCCAGCATTTT. The full variable domain, in which reference TRBV18 and TRBJ1-5 provide the parts outside the CDR3, is NAGVMQNPRHLVRRRGQEARLRCSPMKGHSHVYWYRQLPEEGLKFMVYLQKENIIDESGMPKERFSAEFPKEGPSILRIQQVVRGDSAAYFCASSPQGADQPQHFGDGTRLSIL.

J is TRBJ1-2 and V is TRBV11-2; no clear D. The CDR3 runs 13 residues. Per the germline V gene, CDR1 is SGHAT and CDR2 is FQNNGV. Trimming cost V 4 bases and J 4 bases, with 10 bases left between them. The CDR3 protein is CASSWPGFYGYTF. The CDR3 DNA reads as TGTGCCAGCAGCTGGCCGGGGTTCTATGGCTACACCTTC.

V is TRBV5-1 and J is TRBJ1-4, with D unresolved. Germline V lookup: CDR1 SGHRS, CDR2 YFSETQ. Trimming took 4 bases from V and 0 from J, leaving 10 bases between them. The CDR3 totals 15 residues. CDR3 sequence: CASSLSLATNEKLFF. The CDR3, as DNA: TGCGCCAGCAGCCTATCCCTTGCAACTAATGAAAAACTGTTTTTT.

This chain joins TRBV11-1 and TRBJ2-2; TRBD2 is a possible D gene (6 bases). In germline, CDR1 is SGHAT, CDR2 FQDESV (reference sequence). CDR3 length: 13 amino acids. V was cut by 5 bases and J by 8 bases, with 12 bases left in between. The CDR3 nucleotides read TGTGCCAGCAGCAGATTAGGAGGGGGGGAGCTGTTTTTT. Encoded protein: CASSRLGGGELFF.

J is TRBJ1-1 and V is TRBV3-1 (or the pseudogene TRBV3-2), with 7 positions matching TRBD1. The CDR3 runs to 13 residues. J was trimmed by 3 bases and V by 5 bases; bases with no gene match: 3. Germline loops: CDR1 LGHDT, CDR2 YNNKEL (reference sequence). Here the CDR3 DNA reads TGTGCCAGCAGCAAGGGACAGCACACTGAAGCTTTCTTT. Translating gives CASSKGQHTEAFF.

V gene TRBV6-1 combines with J gene TRBJ2-1; no definite D call. Trimming took 2 bases from V and 12 from J, leaving 11 bases between them. The CDR3 sequence is 12 residues long. Per germline, CDR1 MNHNS and CDR2 SASEGT. In DNA, the CDR3 is TGTGCCAGCAGTGAACCCCACATGATGCAGTTCTTC. Amino acid sequence: CASSEPHMMQFF.

The chain is built from TRBV9 and TRBJ1-3; D is unclear. The CDR3 sequence is 15 residues long. The germline V gene has CDR1 SGDLS and CDR2 YYNGEE. V lost 4 bases, J lost 3 bases, and 14 bases lay in between. The CDR3 protein is CASSPRGDLGNTIYF. The CDR3 nucleotides are TGTGCCAGCAGCCCACGGGGAGATCTTGGAAACACCATATATTTT.